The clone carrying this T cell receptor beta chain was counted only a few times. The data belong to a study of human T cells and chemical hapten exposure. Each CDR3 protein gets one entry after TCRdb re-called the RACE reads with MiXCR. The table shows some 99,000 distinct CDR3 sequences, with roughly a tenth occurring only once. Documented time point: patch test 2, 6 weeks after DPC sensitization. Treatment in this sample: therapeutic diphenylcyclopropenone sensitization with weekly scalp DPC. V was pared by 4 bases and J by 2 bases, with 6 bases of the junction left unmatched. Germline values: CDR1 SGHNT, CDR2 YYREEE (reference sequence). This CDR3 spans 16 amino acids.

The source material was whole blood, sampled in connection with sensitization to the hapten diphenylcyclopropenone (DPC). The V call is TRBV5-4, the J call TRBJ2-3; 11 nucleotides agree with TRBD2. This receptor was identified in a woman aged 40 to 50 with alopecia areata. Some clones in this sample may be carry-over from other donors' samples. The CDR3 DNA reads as TGTGCCAGCAGCCCGGGGACTAGCGGTACCACAGATACGCAGTATTTT. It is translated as CASSPGTSGTTDTQYF.